The source of this TCR beta chain is a study of shared clonotypes between healthy human individuals. The naive CD8 subset, CD45RO-negative cells positively selected for CCR7, excluded terminally differentiated effector memory CD45RA+ cells. Those who donated, Caucasian adults without exception, all lived in Nashville, Tennessee. Sequencing was performed with immunoSEQ multiplex PCR; in TCRdb, only in-frame clones are kept and a portion is missing. The data contain 560,000 or so clones, about 96% of them singletons. V was shortened by 4 bases and J by 2 bases, with 10 bases between the two germline ends. The CDR3 sequence is 14 residues long. Germline assignment: CDR1 SGDLS and CDR2 YYNGEE.

The chain is built from TRBV9 and TRBJ2-1; no reliable D call. The receptor's source is a woman in her twenties or thirties in good health. The sample consisted of naive CD8+ T cells sorted from blood. The chain's CDR3 is CASSPSAAYNEQFF. The CDR3 nucleotides are TGTGCCAGCAGCCCCAGCGCAGCCTACAATGAGCAGTTCTTC.